This passage covers 13 T cell receptor beta chains from one sample sequenced in a study of graft-versus-host responses after intestinal transplantation. Clones were read by immunoSEQ multiplex PCR, and TCRdb kept only the in-frame ones, dropping some. Counted here are over 65,000 clones, 75% to 95% occurring once; the ten biggest clones make up approximately 0.1%. These receptors have no identified antigens. Sequencing was performed on unstimulated CD4+ T cells sorted from spleen or lymph node cells, taken before intestinal transplant. These receptors originate from a human donor who received an intestinal transplant.

V and J are TRBV18 and TRBJ2-7; a possible D gene is TRBD1 (6 bases). The CDR3 covers 15 residues. The ends were cut back, 4 bases at V and 3 bases at J, with 16 bases in the middle. The germline gives CDR1 KGHSH, CDR2 LQKENI. The CDR3 sequence: CASSHRSGQLYEQYF. CDR3 coding DNA: TGTGCCAGCTCACATAGGTCCGGACAGCTCTACGAGCAGTACTTC.

There are a few counts of this clone. The CDR3 protein is CASSSGASREQYF. The CDR3 coding sequence is TGTGCCAGCAGCAGCGGGGCCTCCCGCGAGCAGTACTTC. V is TRBV14 and J is TRBJ2-7; 7 bases match TRBD2. The CDR3 contains 13 residues. In germline, CDR1 is SGHDN, CDR2 FVKESK. The junction had 7 bases not matched to a gene; V was cut back by 5 bases and J by 6 bases.

The table lists this clone with a few counts. The chain links TRBV7-9 to TRBJ1-4, with D possibly TRBD1 on 5 matching bases. The CDR3 loop spans 14 amino acids. Trimming removed 5 bases at V and 3 bases at J, with 10 bases between. Germline-derived CDR1 and CDR2 are SEHNR and FQNEAQ (reference sequence). DNA for the CDR3: TGTGCCAGCAGCCTGGGACTGTCTAATGAAAAACTGTTTTTT. This sequence encodes CASSLGLSNEKLFF.

This clone showed up just a few times. The rearrangement joins TRBV27 to TRBJ1-4; the match to TRBD1 covers 11 bases. The CDR3 totals 15 residues. J gave up 7 bases and V 5 bases, and 6 bases lay outside the gene matches. CDR1 is MNHEY, CDR2 SMNVEV, per germline (reference sequence). CDR3 bases: TGTGCCAGCAGTCCCCCCGGGACAGGGGGTGAAAAACTGTTTTTT. As protein: CASSPPGTGGEKLFF.

The table lists this clone with a count of one. The chain links TRBV7-2 to TRBJ1-6, with 12 bases identical to TRBD1. V was pared by 5 bases and J by 14 bases, with 7 bases of the junction left unmatched. Germline loops: CDR1 SGHTA, CDR2 FQGNSA. There are 14 residues in the CDR3. DNA of the CDR3: TGTGCCAGCAGCCAACCGGGACAGGGGGCCACCCTCCACTTT. Its protein is CASSQPGQGATLHF.

V is TRBV6-6 and J is TRBJ2-7; D gene uncertain. V lost 7 bases to trimming and J lost 2 bases, with 12 bases between them. The CDR3 is 13 residues long. Per the germline V gene, CDR1 is MNHNY and CDR2 is SVGAGI (reference sequence). CDR3 in DNA: TGTGCCAGCAAAAGAGAACCCACCTACGAGCAGTACTTC. Residues: CASKREPTYEQYF.

The chain carries TRBV6-5 and TRBJ2-5; 7 bases fit TRBD1. The CDR3 runs 15 residues. Germline lookup yields CDR1 MNHEY and CDR2 SVGAGI. The V gene end was trimmed by 2 bases and the J gene end by 4 bases; junction bases not matched to a gene: 7. The CDR3 sequence is CASSYDRVPGETQYF. The CDR3 DNA reads TGTGCCAGCAGTTACGACAGGGTCCCAGGAGAGACCCAGTACTTC.

The chain uses TRBV27 and TRBJ1-2, with 7 nucleotides matching TRBD1. Losses at the gene ends were 5 bases for V and 8 bases for J; bases not matched to a gene: 8. CDR1 is MNHEY and CDR2 is SMNVEV in the germline V gene (reference sequence). The CDR3 has 13 residues. The CDR3 protein is CASSGVQGLGYTF. The CDR3 DNA is TGTGCCAGCAGTGGGGTACAGGGGCTCGGCTACACCTTC.

This chain joins TRBV11-2 and TRBJ2-7; 7 bases match TRBD2. CDR1 is SGHAT and CDR2 is FQNNGV in the germline V gene. V lost 5 bases, J lost 1 base, and 8 bases stayed unmatched. This CDR3 contains 15 residues. The CDR3 DNA sequence: TGTGCCAGCAGCCCCGCTTTGGGGGGGTCCTACGAGCAGTACTTC. Its protein is CASSPALGGSYEQYF.

The genes are TRBV9 and TRBJ2-5, with 9 positions matching TRBD1. The germline CDR1 and CDR2 sequences are SGDLS and YYNGEE. This CDR3 is 15 amino acids long. The V segment lost 4 bases and the J segment 5 bases; nucleotides outside the gene matches: 9. The CDR3: CASSFPTGGRETQYF. The CDR3 nucleotides read TGTGCCAGCAGCTTTCCAACAGGGGGCAGGGAGACCCAGTACTTC. Using reference TRBV9 and TRBJ2-5 for the parts outside the CDR3, the full variable domain is DSGVTQTPKHLITATGQRVTLRCSPRSGDLSVYWYQQSLDQGLQFLIQYYNGEERAKGNILERFSAQQFPDLHSELNLSSLELGDSALYFCASSFPTGGRETQYFGPGTRLLVL.

The DNA of the CDR3 is TGTGCCAGCAGGTCCGGGACTAGCGGGCAACCCCCCTACGAGCAGTACTTC. It encodes CASRSGTSGQPPYEQYF. The V call is TRBV2, the J call TRBJ2-7, with 12 bases matching TRBD2. With V trimmed by 6 bases and J by 2 bases, 11 bases remained unmatched. Germline V lookup: CDR1 SNHLY, CDR2 FYNNEI. This CDR3 contains 17 residues.

The genes are TRBV11-2 and TRBJ2-1; 7 nucleotides agree with TRBD1. Germline lookup yields CDR1 SGHAT and CDR2 FQNNGV. V lost 5 bases, J lost 8 bases, and 12 bases stayed unmatched. This CDR3 region has 15 residues. The CDR3 sequence is CASSQGQIVYDEQFF. The CDR3 DNA reads as TGTGCCAGCAGCCAGGGACAGATCGTTTACGATGAGCAGTTCTTC. Variable domain in full (rest from reference TRBV11-2 and TRBJ2-1): EAGVAQSPRYKIIEKRQSVAFWCNPISGHATLYWYQQILGQGPKLLIQFQNNGVVDDSQLPKDRFSAERLKGVDSTLKIQPAKLEDSAVYLCASSQGQIVYDEQFFGPGTRLTVL.

The chain has TRBV2 and TRBJ2-7, with TRBD1 matching over 10 bases. The ends lost 0 bases at V and 5 bases at J; junction bases unmatched: 4. The germline V gene has CDR1 SNHLY and CDR2 FYNNEI. The CDR3 length is 15 residues. This CDR3 is CASSEAGTGADEQYF. The CDR3 DNA reads as TGTGCCAGCAGTGAAGCCGGGACAGGGGCGGACGAGCAGTACTTC.